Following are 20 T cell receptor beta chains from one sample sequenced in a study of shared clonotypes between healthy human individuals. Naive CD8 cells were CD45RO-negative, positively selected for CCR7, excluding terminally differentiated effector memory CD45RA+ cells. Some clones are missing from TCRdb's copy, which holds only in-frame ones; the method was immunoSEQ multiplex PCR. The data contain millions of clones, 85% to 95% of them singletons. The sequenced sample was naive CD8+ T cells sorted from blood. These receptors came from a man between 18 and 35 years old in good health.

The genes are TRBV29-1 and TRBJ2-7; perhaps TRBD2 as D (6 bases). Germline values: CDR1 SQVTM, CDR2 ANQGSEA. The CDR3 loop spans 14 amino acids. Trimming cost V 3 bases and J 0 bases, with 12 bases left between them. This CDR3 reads CSVDAGQSSYEQYF. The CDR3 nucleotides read TGCAGCGTTGACGCGGGGCAGAGCTCCTACGAGCAGTACTTC.

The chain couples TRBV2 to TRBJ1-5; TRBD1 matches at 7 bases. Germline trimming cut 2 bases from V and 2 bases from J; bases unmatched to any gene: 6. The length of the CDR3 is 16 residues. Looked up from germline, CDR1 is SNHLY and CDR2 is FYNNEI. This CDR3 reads CASSELVGQGNQPQHF. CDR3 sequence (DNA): TGTGCCAGCAGTGAACTCGTCGGACAGGGCAATCAGCCCCAGCATTTT.

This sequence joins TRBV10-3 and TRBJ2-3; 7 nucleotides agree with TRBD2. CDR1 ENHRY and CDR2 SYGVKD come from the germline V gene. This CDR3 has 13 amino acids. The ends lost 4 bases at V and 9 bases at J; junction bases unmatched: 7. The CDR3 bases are TGTGCCATCAGTGGGGAGGCGGGAGTAACGCAGTATTTT. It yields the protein CAISGEAGVTQYF.

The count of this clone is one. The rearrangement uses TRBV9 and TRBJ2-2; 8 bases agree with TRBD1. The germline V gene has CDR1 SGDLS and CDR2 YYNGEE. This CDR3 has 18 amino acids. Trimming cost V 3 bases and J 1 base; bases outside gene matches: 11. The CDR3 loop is CASSAFGSGTGNTGELFF. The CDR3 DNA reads TGTGCCAGCAGCGCGTTCGGCTCCGGGACAGGGAACACCGGGGAGCTGTTTTTT.

The CDR3 spells CASSLAPTGELFF. DNA for the CDR3: TGTGCCAGCAGCTTAGCGCCCACCGGGGAGCTGTTTTTT. The V call is TRBV13, the J call TRBJ2-2, with unresolved D. CDR3 size: 13 residues. Germline lookup yields CDR1 PRHDT and CDR2 FYEKMQ (reference sequence). Trimming stripped 1 base from V and 4 bases from J, with 4 bases between.

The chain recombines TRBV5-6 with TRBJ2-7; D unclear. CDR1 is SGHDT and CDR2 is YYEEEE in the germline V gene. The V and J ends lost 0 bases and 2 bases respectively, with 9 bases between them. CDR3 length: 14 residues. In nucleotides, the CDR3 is TGTGCCAGCAGCTTGGAGTATAGGACCTACGAGCAGTACTTC. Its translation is CASSLEYRTYEQYF.

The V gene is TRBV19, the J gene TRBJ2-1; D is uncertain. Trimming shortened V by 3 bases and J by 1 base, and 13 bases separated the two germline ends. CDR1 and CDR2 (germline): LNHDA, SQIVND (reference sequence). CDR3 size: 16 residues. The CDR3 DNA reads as TGTGCCAGTAGTATCAATCCTTTAGTTTCCTACAATGAGCAGTTCTTC. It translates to CASSINPLVSYNEQFF. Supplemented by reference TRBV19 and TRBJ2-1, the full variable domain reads DGGITQSPKYLFRKEGQNVTLSCEQNLNHDAMYWYRQDPGQGLRLIYYSQIVNDFQKGDIAEGYSVSREKKESFPLTVTSAQKNPTAFYLCASSINPLVSYNEQFFGPGTRLTVL.

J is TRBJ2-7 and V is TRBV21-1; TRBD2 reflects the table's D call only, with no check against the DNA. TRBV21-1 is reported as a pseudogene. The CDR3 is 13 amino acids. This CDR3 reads CASSRGGTYEQYF. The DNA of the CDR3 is TGTGCCAGCAGCCGGGGGGGCACCTACGAGCAGTACTTC.

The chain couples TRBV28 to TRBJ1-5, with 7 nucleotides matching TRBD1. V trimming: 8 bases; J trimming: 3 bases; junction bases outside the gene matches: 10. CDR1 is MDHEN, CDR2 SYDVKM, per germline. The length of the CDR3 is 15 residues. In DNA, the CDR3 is TGTGCCAGCGATTCCCCGGGACAGACCAATCAGCCCCAGCATTTT. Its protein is CASDSPGQTNQPQHF.

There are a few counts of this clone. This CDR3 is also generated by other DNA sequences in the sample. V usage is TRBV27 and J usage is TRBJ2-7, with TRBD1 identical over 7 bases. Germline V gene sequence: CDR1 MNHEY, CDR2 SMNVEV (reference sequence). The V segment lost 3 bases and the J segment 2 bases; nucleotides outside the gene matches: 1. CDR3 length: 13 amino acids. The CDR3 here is CASSFQGAYEQYF. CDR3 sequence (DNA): TGTGCCAGCAGTTTCCAGGGGGCCTACGAGCAGTACTTC.

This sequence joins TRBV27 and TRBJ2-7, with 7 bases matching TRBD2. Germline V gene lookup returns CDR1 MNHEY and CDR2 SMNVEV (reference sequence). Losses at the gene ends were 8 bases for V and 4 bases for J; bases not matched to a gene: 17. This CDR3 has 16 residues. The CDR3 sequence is CASAWSSGPVYYEQYF. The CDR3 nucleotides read TGTGCCAGCGCTTGGAGTAGCGGGCCTGTATATTACGAGCAGTACTTC.

CDR3 in DNA: TGTGCCAGCAGCTCCTGGGACAGCGTGAACACTGAAGCTTTCTTT. It specifies CASSSWDSVNTEAFF. This sequence joins TRBV5-6 and TRBJ1-1; TRBD1 matches 7 bases. The germline gives CDR1 SGHDT, CDR2 YYEEEE. Trimming removed 3 bases from V and 0 bases from J; junction bases left unmatched: 5. CDR3 length: 15 residues.

CDR3 protein: CASSPPGNSGYEQYF. In DNA form, the CDR3 reads TGTGCCAGCTCACCACCAGGTAATAGCGGTTACGAGCAGTACTTC. The rearrangement links TRBV18 to TRBJ2-7; tentatively, D is TRBD2 (6 bases). V shed 0 bases and J shed 4 bases, with 13 bases lying between them. Germline values: CDR1 KGHSH, CDR2 LQKENI. The CDR3 length is 15 residues.

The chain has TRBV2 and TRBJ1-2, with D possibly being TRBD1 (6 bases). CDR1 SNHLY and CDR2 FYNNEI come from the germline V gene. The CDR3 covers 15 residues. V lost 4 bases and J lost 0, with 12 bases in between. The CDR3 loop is CASSGTALSNYGYTF. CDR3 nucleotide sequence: TGTGCCAGCAGTGGGACAGCCTTATCTAACTATGGCTACACCTTC.

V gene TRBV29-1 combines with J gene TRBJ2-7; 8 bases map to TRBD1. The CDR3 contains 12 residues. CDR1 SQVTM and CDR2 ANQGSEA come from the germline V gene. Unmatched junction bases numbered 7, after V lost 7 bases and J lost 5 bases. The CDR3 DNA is TGCAGCGCGACCGACAGGGGCCACGAGCAGTACTTC. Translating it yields CSATDRGHEQYF.

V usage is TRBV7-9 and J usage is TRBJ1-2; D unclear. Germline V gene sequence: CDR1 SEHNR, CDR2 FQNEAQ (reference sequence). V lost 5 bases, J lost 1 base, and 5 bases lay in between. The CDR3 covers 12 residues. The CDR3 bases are TGTGCCAGCAGCGACAATAACTATGGCTACACCTTC. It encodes CASSDNNYGYTF.

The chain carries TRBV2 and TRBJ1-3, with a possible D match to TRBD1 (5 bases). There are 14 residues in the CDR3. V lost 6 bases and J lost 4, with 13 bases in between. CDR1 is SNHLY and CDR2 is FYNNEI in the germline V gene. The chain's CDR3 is CASRDGTTGNTIYF. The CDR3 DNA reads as TGTGCCAGCAGGGACGGGACTACGGGAAACACCATATATTTT.

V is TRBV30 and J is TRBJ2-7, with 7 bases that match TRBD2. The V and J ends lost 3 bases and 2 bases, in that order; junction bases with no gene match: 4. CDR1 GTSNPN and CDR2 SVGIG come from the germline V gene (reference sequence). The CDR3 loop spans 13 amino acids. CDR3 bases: TGTGCCTGGAGGGGGGGGAAGACCTACGAGCAGTACTTC. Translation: CAWRGGKTYEQYF.

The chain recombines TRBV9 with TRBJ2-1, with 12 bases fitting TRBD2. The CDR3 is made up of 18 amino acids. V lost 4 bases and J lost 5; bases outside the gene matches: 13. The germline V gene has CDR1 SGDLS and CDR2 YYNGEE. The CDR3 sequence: CASSTGLAGSPVDNEQFF. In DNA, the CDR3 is TGTGCCAGCAGCACCGGACTAGCGGGATCCCCTGTGGACAATGAGCAGTTCTTC.

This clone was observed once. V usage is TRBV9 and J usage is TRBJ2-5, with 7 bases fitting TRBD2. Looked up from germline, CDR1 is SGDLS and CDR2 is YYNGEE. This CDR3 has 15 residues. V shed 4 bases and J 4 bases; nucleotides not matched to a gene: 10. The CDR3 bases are TGTGCCAGCAGCCCTTATGGGAGGGAGGGAGAGACCCAGTACTTC. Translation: CASSPYGREGETQYF.